This TCR beta chain stems from a study of naive and memory T cell subsets. Study findings and constraints: There was no ground truth to check naive and memory subset results.

Germline values: CDR1 DFQATT, CDR2 SNEGSKA (reference sequence). V dropped 1 base and J dropped 5; count of bases not matched to a gene: 20. CDR3 length equals 20 residues. This clonotype counts as medium-sized (0.01 to 0.1%). The antigen remains unidentified. The beta constant-region primer was an equimolar mix of two oligonucleotides covering TRBC1 and TRBC2. Ligated cDNA was amplified by four rounds of PCR with nested alpha and beta constant-region primers and SP2. MiXCR, run by TCRdb on the UMI-ligation and nested PCR reads, gives a single entry per CDR3 protein. The sample comprises under 4,500 distinct CDR3 sequences, around 5.2% of which are singletons, and 20% to 30% rests with the top ten.

V usage is TRBV20-1 and J usage is TRBJ2-3, with 11 nucleotides matching TRBD2. Sequenced input: effector memory CD8+ T cells from blood. Subset described: effector memory, CD45RA- CD27-. The receptor's source is a human donor in good health. In DNA, the CDR3 is TGCAGTGCTAGAGGTTACGGACAGGATTTAGCGGGAGGGCCAGGAGATACGCAGTATTTT. Translating gives CSARGYGQDLAGGPGDTQYF.